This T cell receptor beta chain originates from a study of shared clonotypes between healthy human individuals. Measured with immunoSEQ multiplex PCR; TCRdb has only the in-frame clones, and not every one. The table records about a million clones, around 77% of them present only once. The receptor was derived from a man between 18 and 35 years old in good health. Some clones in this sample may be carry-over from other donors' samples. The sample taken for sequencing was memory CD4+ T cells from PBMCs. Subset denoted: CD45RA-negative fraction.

CDR3: CASSLQHGVNEQFF. The CDR3 nucleotides read TGTGCCAGCAGCTTGCAACACGGGGTCAATGAGCAGTTCTTC. This chain links TRBV7-3 with TRBJ2-1, with TRBD2 as a possible D gene (5 bases). CDR1 SGHTA and CDR2 FQGTGA come from the germline V gene. V lost 3 bases, J lost 6 bases, and 12 bases lay in between. This CDR3 is 14 amino acids long. Drawing the rest from reference TRBV7-3 and TRBJ2-1, the complete variable domain is GAGVSQTPSNKVTEKGKYVELRCDPISGHTALYWYRQSLGQGPEFLIYFQGTGAADDSGLPNDRFFAVRPEGSVSTLKIQRTERGDSAVYLCASSLQHGVNEQFFGPGTRLTVL.